These 25 T cell receptor beta chains were sequenced from one sample in a study of radiation and T cells in renal cell carcinoma. Time point of the sample: blood 2 weeks post-SBRT. Treatment denoted: 15 Gy SBRT to primary tumor, nephrectomy 4 weeks later. Measured with immunoSEQ multiplex PCR; TCRdb has only the in-frame clones, and not every one. The sample includes tens of thousands of clones, roughly 79% of them seen just once. Sequenced material: blood, taken from a patient whose treatment included radiotherapy and nephrectomy. These receptor sequences come from a man in his fifties or sixties with renal cell carcinoma.

Turning to this clone: The same CDR3 also results from other DNA sequences found in this sample. This chain links TRBV6-5 with TRBJ1-1; D is unresolved. The V gene lost 10 bases and the J gene lost 0 bases, with 15 bases spanning the gap. Germline lookup yields CDR1 MNHEY and CDR2 SVGAGI. The CDR3 extends over 14 amino acids. CDR3 in amino acids: CATSGWGVNTEAFF. Written as DNA, the CDR3 is TGTGCCACCTCAGGATGGGGAGTGAACACTGAAGCTTTCTTT.

The CDR3 region has the DNA TGTGCCAGCAGTTTAAGGGGACTAGCGAGCACAGATACGCAGTATTTT. The encoded protein is CASSLRGLASTDTQYF. The chain recombines TRBV27 with TRBJ2-3; 10 bases agree with TRBD2. The germline gives CDR1 MNHEY, CDR2 SMNVEV (reference sequence). V shed 2 bases, J shed 0 bases, and the junction held 2 bases outside the gene matches. The CDR3 runs to 16 residues.

The chain couples TRBV5-1 to TRBJ1-1; tentative D call: TRBD1 (6 bases). This CDR3 region has 15 residues. V was trimmed by 3 bases and J by 0 bases, leaving 12 bases between them. The germline CDR1 and CDR2 sequences are SGHRS and YFSETQ. The CDR3 reads CASSWMGHLNTEAFF. DNA of the CDR3: TGCGCCAGCAGCTGGATGGGACACCTGAACACTGAAGCTTTCTTT.

This chain connects TRBV27 to TRBJ2-1; D unclear. The V end was cut by 8 bases, the J end by 5 bases, with 16 bases between. Germline CDR1 reads MNHEY; CDR2 reads SMNVEV (reference sequence). The CDR3 totals 14 residues. The CDR3: CASAVSRVDNEQFF. Written as DNA, the CDR3 is TGTGCCAGCGCCGTCTCTAGAGTAGACAATGAGCAGTTCTTC.

The CDR3 bases are TGTGCCAGCAGCGATCAGTACACTGAAGCTTTCTTT. Translated: CASSDQYTEAFF. The chain uses TRBV11-3 and TRBJ1-1; D gene uncertain. CDR1 and CDR2 (germline): SGHNT, YENEEA. The CDR3 runs to 12 residues. Trimming cost V 5 bases and J 3 bases, with 7 bases left between them. Full variable domain (missing parts from reference TRBV11-3 and TRBJ1-1): EAGVVQSPRYKIIEKKQPVAFWCNPISGHNTLYWYLQNLGQGPELLIRYENEEAVDDSQLPKDRFSAERLKGVDSTLKIQPAELGDSAVYLCASSDQYTEAFFGQGTRLTVV.

V gene TRBV5-1 combines with J gene TRBJ2-1; 10 nucleotides line up with TRBD2. V shed 0 bases and J 12 bases; nucleotides not matched to a gene: 9. The CDR3 totals 15 residues. CDR1 SGHRS and CDR2 YFSETQ come from the germline V gene. CDR3 protein: CASSLALAGAPGQFF. CDR3 bases: TGCGCCAGCAGCTTGGCGCTAGCGGGAGCCCCGGGGCAGTTCTTC.

Only a few counts were recorded for this clone. The chain carries TRBV30 and TRBJ2-3; D unclear. Germline CDR1 and CDR2: GTSNPN and SVGIG (reference sequence). The CDR3 sequence is 14 residues long. V shed 0 bases and J shed 1 base, with 8 bases lying between them. The CDR3: CAWSVKGGTDTQYF. CDR3 DNA: TGTGCCTGGAGTGTAAAAGGAGGCACAGATACGCAGTATTTT. The whole variable domain, remainder taken from reference TRBV30 and TRBJ2-3, is SQTIHQWPATLVQPVGSPLSLECTVEGTSNPNLYWYRQAAGRGLQLLFYSVGIGQISSEVPQNLSASRPQDRQFILSSKKLLLSDSGFYLCAWSVKGGTDTQYFGPGTRLTVL.

DNA for the CDR3: TGCGCCAGCAGCCAAGATAGCACAGCCACCGCGCAGTATTTT. This codes for CASSQDSTATAQYF. The J gene is TRBJ2-3, the V gene TRBV4-3; D is undetermined. V lost 0 bases, J lost 10 bases, and 14 bases lay in between. CDR1 is LGHNA, CDR2 YSLEER, per germline. The CDR3 runs to 14 residues.

The chain joins TRBV6-1 to TRBJ1-2, with 8 bases matching TRBD1. Per the germline V gene, CDR1 is MNHNS and CDR2 is SASEGT. J gave up 8 bases and V 3 bases, and 17 bases lay outside the gene matches. The CDR3 extends over 17 amino acids. DNA for the CDR3: TGTGCCAGCAGTGACCCCCTAAGGGGGCAGGGGGCGCGCGGCTACACCTTC. Its protein is CASSDPLRGQGARGYTF.

The chain recombines TRBV11-3 with TRBJ1-2; tentatively, D is TRBD1 (5 bases). V was clipped by 4 bases and J by 3 bases, with 24 bases between them. From germline, CDR1 is SGHNT and CDR2 YENEEA. There are 18 residues in the CDR3. The CDR3 bases are TGTGCCAGCAGCTCATCCAGGGCCTCTTCGTTCCGTGACTATGGCTACACCTTC. Translated, it gives CASSSSRASSFRDYGYTF.

The chain joins TRBV19 to TRBJ2-3; D unresolved. The germline CDR1 and CDR2 sequences are LNHDA and SQIVND (reference sequence). V was pared by 0 bases and J by 8 bases, with 6 bases between. The CDR3 has 12 residues. CDR3 nucleotide sequence: TGTGCCAGTAGTATAGACGGATTTACGCAGTATTTT. Encoded protein: CASSIDGFTQYF.

This rearrangement joins TRBV10-1 to TRBJ2-2, with D maybe TRBD1 (6 bases). V was shortened by 10 bases and J by 0 bases, with 9 bases between the two germline ends. The CDR3 runs to 13 residues. Germline-derived CDR1 and CDR2 are WNHNN and SYGVQD (reference sequence). The CDR3 protein is CATGTPNTGELFF. CDR3 DNA sequence: TGCGCCACCGGGACACCGAACACCGGGGAGCTGTTTTTT.

The chain uses TRBV29-1 and TRBJ2-7; the match to TRBD2 covers 13 bases. The CDR3 covers 13 residues. The germline V gene has CDR1 SQVTM and CDR2 ANQGSEA. V lost 6 bases to trimming and J lost 1 base; unmatched junction nucleotides: 0. CDR3 bases: TGCAGCGTGGGACTAGCGGGATCCTACGAGCAGTACTTC. Translation gives CSVGLAGSYEQYF.

The chain recombines TRBV5-5 with TRBJ1-3; D remains ambiguous. The V gene lost 2 bases and the J gene lost 1 base, with 10 bases spanning the gap. CDR1 and CDR2 from the germline V gene are SGHKS and YYEKEE (reference sequence). The CDR3 contains 15 residues. The CDR3 DNA reads as TGTGCCAGCAGCTTAGGTGGTCAGTCTGGAAACACCATATATTTT. Its translation: CASSLGGQSGNTIYF.

The chain employs TRBV27 and TRBJ1-3; D remains unclear. Trimming stripped 6 bases from V and 2 bases from J, with 8 bases between. This CDR3 comprises 13 residues. Germline CDR1 MNHEY, CDR2 SMNVEV (reference sequence). The CDR3: CASSHHPGNTIYF. As DNA, the CDR3 is TGTGCCAGCAGCCACCACCCTGGAAACACCATATATTTT.

This clone was counted ten times or more. The J gene is TRBJ2-1, the V gene TRBV10-3; TRBD1 might be the D (5 bases). The germline CDR1 and CDR2 sequences are ENHRY and SYGVKD. Trimming stripped 5 bases from V and 1 base from J, with 15 bases between. CDR3 length: 16 amino acids. The CDR3 loop reads CAISPTEALSYNEQFF. The CDR3 DNA is TGTGCCATCAGTCCGACAGAGGCCCTATCCTACAATGAGCAGTTCTTC.

The chain recombines TRBV23-1 with TRBJ1-5, with a weak D call TRBD1 (6 bases). TRBV23-1 falls under the ORF class, with uncertain function. Trimming left V 2 bases short and J 7 bases short, with 15 bases between. The CDR3 runs to 15 residues. The CDR3 nucleotides are TGCGCCAGCAGTCAACAACAGGGAACGGTGCAGCCCCAGCATTTT. Translated: CASSQQQGTVQPQHF.

The chain links TRBV29-1 to TRBJ2-3, with D possibly matching TRBD1 (5 bases). The length of the CDR3 is 12 residues. V was clipped by 7 bases and J by 3 bases, with 11 bases between them. Per germline, CDR1 SQVTM and CDR2 ANQGSEA. The CDR3 spells CSGGRATDTQYF. The CDR3 coding sequence is TGCAGCGGGGGCAGGGCGACAGATACGCAGTATTTT.

This rearrangement joins TRBV7-9 to TRBJ2-3; 16 nucleotides agree with TRBD2. Per germline, CDR1 SEHNR and CDR2 FQNEAQ (reference sequence). The length of the CDR3 is 19 residues. J was trimmed by 3 bases and V by 3 bases; bases with no gene match: 9. The CDR3 sequence: CASSLGLAGGRFGTDTQYF. DNA of the CDR3: TGTGCCAGCAGCTTGGGACTAGCGGGAGGGCGATTCGGGACAGATACGCAGTATTTT.

The V call is TRBV7-9, the J call TRBJ2-3, with a weak D call TRBD2 (5 bases). Trimming cost V 4 bases and J 4 bases, with 9 bases left between them. In germline, CDR1 is SEHNR, CDR2 FQNEAQ (reference sequence). The CDR3 extends over 13 amino acids. The CDR3 loop reads CASSSPRADTQYF. Here the CDR3 DNA reads TGTGCCAGCAGCTCTCCGAGGGCAGATACGCAGTATTTT.

This clone was seen only once. The chain couples TRBV7-2 to TRBJ1-3, with 8 bases aligning to TRBD1. CDR1 is SGHTA, CDR2 FQGNSA, per germline. The CDR3 is made up of 14 amino acids. V lost 5 bases, J lost 4 bases, and 4 bases stayed unmatched. In DNA form, the CDR3 reads TGTGCCAGCAGCCCCCGGACAGGGGGAAACACCATATATTTT. Translation: CASSPRTGGNTIYF. The full variable domain, its missing parts supplied by reference TRBV7-2 and TRBJ1-3, is GAGVSQSPSNKVTEKGKDVELRCDPISGHTALYWYRQSLGQGLEFLIYFQGNSAPDKSGLPSDRFSAERTGGSVSTLTIQRTQQEDSAVYLCASSPRTGGNTIYFGEGSWLTVV.

This chain connects TRBV11-2 to TRBJ2-2; 10 nucleotides align to TRBD1. The CDR3 consists of 14 residues. The germline CDR1 and CDR2 sequences are SGHAT and FQNNGV. J lost 5 bases, V lost 5 bases, and 2 bases had no gene match. CDR3 bases: TGTGCCAGCAGCCGGGACAGGGGAACCGGGGAGCTGTTTTTT. This codes for CASSRDRGTGELFF.

This clone was found a few times. The identical CDR3 is also encoded by other nucleotide sequences in the sample. The chain recombines TRBV30 with TRBJ1-2, with no clear D. CDR3 length: 10 amino acids. With 7 bases removed from V and 6 bases from J, the gap between germline ends came to 9 bases. Germline CDR1 is GTSNPN and CDR2 is SVGIG (reference sequence). CDR3 DNA sequence: TGTGCCTCCTACAGAAATGGCTACACCTTC. Its translation: CASYRNGYTF.

The chain combines TRBV4-1 with TRBJ1-1; maybe TRBD1 (6 bases). Germline-derived CDR1 and CDR2 are MGHRA and YSYEKL. The length of the CDR3 is 20 residues. Trimming removed 2 bases from V and 3 bases from J, with 28 bases in between. The CDR3 sequence: CASSQPPNRALNDWDTEAFF. The DNA of the CDR3 is TGCGCCAGCAGCCAACCCCCAAACAGGGCGCTAAATGATTGGGACACTGAAGCTTTCTTT.

The J gene is TRBJ1-5, the V gene TRBV2, with D maybe TRBD1 (5 bases). The CDR3 consists of 15 residues. Germline assignment: CDR1 SNHLY and CDR2 FYNNEI. V was cut by 4 bases and J by 2 bases, with 12 bases left in between. CDR3 coding DNA: TGTGCCAGCAGTGTAGGGAGGGGCGGCAATCAGCCCCAGCATTTT. It specifies CASSVGRGGNQPQHF.